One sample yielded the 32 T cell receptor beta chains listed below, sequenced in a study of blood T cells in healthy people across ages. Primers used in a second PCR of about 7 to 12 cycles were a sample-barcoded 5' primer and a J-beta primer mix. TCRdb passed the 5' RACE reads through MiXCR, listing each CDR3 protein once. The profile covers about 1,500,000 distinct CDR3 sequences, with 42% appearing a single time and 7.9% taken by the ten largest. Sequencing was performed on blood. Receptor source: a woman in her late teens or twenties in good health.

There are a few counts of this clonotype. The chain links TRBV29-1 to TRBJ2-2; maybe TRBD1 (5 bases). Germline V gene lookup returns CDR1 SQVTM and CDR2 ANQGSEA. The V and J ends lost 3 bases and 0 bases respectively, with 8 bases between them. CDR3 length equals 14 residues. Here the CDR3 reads CSVDRVANTGELFF. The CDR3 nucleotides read TGCAGCGTTGACAGGGTTGCGAACACCGGGGAGCTGTTTTTT.

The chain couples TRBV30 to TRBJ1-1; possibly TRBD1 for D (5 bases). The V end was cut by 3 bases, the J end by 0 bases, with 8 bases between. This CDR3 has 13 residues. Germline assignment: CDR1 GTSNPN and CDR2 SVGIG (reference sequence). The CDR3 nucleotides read TGTGCCTGGAGGACAGCCATGAACACTGAAGCTTTCTTT. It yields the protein CAWRTAMNTEAFF.

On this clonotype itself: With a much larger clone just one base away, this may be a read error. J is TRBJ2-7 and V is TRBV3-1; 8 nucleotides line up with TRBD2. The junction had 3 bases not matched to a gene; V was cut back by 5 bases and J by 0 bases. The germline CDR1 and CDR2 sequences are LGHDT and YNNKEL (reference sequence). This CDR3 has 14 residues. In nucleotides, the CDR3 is TGTGCCAGCAGCGTGACTAGCGCCTCCTACGAGCAGTACTTC. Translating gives CASSVTSASYEQYF.

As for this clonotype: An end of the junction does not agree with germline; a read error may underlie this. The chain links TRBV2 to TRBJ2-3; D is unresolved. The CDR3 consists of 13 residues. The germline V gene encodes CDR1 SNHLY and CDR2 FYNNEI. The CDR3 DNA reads TGTGCTAGCAGTGATCCAGATACAGATACGCAGTATTTT. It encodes CASSDPDTDTQYF.

CDR3 in amino acids: CASSYLQGRITNGYTF. CDR3 nucleotides: TGTGCCAGCAGTTACTTACAGGGTCGAATAACGAATGGCTACACCTTC. The chain is built from TRBV6-2 or TRBV6-3 and TRBJ1-2, with D tentatively TRBD1 (6 bases). CDR1 is MNHEY and CDR2 is SVGEGT in the germline V gene. The CDR3 is 16 residues long. V was pared by 1 base and J by 6 bases, with 18 bases between.

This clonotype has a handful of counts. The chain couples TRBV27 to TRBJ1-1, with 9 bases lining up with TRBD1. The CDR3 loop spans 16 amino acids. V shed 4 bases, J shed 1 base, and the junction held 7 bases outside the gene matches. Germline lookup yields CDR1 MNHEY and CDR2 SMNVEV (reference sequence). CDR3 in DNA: TGTGCCAGCAGTTCTAGAATGACAGGGGGGAACACTGAAGCTTTCTTT. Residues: CASSSRMTGGNTEAFF.

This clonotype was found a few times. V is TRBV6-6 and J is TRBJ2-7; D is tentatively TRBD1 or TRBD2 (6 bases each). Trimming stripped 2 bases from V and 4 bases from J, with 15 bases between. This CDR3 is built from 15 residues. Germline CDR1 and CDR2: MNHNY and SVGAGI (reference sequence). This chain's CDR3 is CASSYGRGRSYEQYF. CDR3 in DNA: TGTGCCAGCAGTTACGGTCGGGGGCGGTCGTACGAGCAGTACTTC.

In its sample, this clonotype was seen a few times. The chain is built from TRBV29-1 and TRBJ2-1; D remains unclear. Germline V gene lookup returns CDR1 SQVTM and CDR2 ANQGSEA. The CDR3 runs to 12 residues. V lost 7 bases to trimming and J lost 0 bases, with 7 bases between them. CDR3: CSGLRSYNEQFF. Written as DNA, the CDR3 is TGCAGCGGGCTCCGCTCCTACAATGAGCAGTTCTTC.

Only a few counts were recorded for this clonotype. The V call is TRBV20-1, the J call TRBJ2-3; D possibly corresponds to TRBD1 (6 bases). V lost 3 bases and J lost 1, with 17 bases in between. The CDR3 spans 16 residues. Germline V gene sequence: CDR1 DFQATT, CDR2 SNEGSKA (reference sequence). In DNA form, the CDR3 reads TGCAGTGCTAGTCCACCACAGGGAGCCGGCACAGATACGCAGTATTTT. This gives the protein CSASPPQGAGTDTQYF.

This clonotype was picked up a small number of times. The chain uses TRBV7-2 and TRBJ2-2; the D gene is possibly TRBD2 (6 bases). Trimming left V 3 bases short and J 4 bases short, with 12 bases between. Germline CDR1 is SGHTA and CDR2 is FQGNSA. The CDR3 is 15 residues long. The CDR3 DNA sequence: TGTGCCAGCAGCTTTAGCGGAAGGGGCACCGGGGAGCTGTTTTTT. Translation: CASSFSGRGTGELFF.

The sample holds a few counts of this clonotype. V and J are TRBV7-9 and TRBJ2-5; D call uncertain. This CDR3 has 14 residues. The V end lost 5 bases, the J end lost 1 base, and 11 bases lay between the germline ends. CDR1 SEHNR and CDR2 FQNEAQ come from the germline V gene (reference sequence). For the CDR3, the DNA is TGTGCCAGCAGCGTAGGACGGAGCCAAGAGACCCAGTACTTC. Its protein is CASSVGRSQETQYF.

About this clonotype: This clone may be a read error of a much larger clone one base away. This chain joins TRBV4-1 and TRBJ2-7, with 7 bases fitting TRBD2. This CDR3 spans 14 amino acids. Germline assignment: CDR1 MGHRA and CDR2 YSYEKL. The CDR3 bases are TGCGCCGGCAGCCAAGAGGCGGGGGACTACGAGCAGTACTTC. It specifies CAGSQEAGDYEQYF.

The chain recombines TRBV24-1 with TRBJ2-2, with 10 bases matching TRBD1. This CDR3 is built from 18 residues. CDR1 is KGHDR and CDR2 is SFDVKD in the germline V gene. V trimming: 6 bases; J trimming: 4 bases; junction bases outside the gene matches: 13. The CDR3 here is CATSPLPGQGISTGELFF. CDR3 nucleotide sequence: TGTGCCACCAGTCCCCTCCCGGGACAGGGGATTTCCACCGGGGAGCTGTTTTTT.

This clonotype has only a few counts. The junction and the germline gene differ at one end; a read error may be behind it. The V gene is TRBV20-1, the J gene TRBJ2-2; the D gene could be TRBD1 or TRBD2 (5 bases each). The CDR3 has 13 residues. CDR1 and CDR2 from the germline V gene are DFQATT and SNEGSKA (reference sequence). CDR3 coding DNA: TGCAGTGCTAGACCTACGGGGACCGGGGAGTTGTTTTTT. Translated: CSARPTGTGELFF.

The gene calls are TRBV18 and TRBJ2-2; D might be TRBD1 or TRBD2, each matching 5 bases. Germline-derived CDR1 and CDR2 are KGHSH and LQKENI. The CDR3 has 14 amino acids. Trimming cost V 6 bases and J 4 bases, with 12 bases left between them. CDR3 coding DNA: TGTGCCAGCTCTCTCCGGGACCGCACCGGGGAGCTGTTTTTT. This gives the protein CASSLRDRTGELFF.

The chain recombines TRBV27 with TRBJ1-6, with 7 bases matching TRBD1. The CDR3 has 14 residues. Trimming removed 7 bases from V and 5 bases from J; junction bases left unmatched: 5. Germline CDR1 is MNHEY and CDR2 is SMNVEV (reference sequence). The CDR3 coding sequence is TGTGCCAGCACAAGGGACAGTGATAATTCACCCCTCCACTTT. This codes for CASTRDSDNSPLHF.

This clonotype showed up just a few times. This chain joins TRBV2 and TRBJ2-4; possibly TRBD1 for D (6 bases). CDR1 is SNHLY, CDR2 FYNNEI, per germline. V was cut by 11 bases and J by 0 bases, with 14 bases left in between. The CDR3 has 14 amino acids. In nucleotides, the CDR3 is TGTGCCGTAAAGGACAGCCTAGCCAAAAACATTCAGTACTTC. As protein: CAVKDSLAKNIQYF.

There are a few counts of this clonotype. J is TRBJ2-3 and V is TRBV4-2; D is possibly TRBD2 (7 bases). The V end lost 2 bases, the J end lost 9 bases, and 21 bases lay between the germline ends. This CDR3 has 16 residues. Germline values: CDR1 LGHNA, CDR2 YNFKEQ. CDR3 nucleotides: TGTGCCAGCAGCCAAATGGGGGGGGGCCTGACTGCAACGCAGTATTTT. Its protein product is CASSQMGGGLTATQYF.

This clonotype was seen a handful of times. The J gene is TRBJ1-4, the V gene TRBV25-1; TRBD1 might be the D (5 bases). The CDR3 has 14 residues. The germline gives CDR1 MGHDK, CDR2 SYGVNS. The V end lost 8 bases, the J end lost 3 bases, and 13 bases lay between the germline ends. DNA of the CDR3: TGTGCCAGCCGCGGTCGGGGCGCTAATGAAAAACTGTTTTTT. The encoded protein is CASRGRGANEKLFF.

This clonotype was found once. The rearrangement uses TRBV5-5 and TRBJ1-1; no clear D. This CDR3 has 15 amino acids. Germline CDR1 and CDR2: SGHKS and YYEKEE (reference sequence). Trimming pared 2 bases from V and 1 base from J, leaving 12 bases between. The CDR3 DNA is TGTGCCAGCAGCTTTCATCCGCAGTCGAACACTGAAGCTTTCTTT. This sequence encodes CASSFHPQSNTEAFF.

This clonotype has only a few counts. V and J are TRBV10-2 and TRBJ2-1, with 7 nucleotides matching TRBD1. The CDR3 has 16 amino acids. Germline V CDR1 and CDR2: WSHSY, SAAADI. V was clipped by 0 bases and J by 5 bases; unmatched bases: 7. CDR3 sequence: CASSESDRIENNEQFF. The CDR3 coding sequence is TGCGCCAGCAGTGAGTCGGACAGGATCGAAAACAATGAGCAGTTCTTC.

CDR3 sequence reads: CAISEGVWYNEQFF. Written as DNA, the CDR3 is TGTGCCATCAGTGAGGGGGTGTGGTACAATGAGCAGTTCTTC. This chain links TRBV10-3 with TRBJ2-1; no reliable D call. The CDR3 is 14 residues long. The ends were cut back, 2 bases at V and 4 bases at J, with 9 bases in the middle. Germline V gene data show CDR1 as ENHRY and CDR2 as SYGVKD.

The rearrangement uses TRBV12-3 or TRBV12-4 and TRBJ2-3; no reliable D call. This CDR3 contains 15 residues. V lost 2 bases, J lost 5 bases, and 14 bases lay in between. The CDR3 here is CASSLIGPLGDTQYF. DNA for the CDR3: TGTGCCAGCAGTTTAATTGGCCCTCTGGGAGATACGCAGTATTTT.

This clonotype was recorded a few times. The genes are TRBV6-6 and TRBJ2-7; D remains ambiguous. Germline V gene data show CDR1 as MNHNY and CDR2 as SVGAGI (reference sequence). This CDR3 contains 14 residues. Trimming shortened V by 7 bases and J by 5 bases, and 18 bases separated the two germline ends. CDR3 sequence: CASIPDLRLNEQYF. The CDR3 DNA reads TGTGCCAGCATTCCGGACCTAAGATTGAACGAGCAGTACTTC.

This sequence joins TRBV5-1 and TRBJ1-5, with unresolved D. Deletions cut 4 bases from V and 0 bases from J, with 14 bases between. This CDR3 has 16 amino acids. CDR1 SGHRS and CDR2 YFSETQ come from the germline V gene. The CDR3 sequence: CASSPGYGVSNQPQHF. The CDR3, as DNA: TGCGCCAGCAGCCCGGGATACGGGGTTAGCAATCAGCCCCAGCATTTT.

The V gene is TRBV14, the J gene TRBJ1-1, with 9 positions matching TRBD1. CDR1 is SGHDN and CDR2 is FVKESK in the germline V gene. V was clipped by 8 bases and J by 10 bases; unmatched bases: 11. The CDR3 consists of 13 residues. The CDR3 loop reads CASPTTGGPRAFF. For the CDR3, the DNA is TGTGCCAGCCCAACTACAGGGGGCCCAAGAGCTTTCTTT.

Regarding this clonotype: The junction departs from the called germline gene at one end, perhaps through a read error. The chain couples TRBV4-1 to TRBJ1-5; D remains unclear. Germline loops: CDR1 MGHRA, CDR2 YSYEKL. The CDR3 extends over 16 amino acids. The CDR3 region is CAGSQEAGFGNQPQHF. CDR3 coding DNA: TGCGCCGGCAGCCAAGAGGCGGGGTTCGGCAATCAGCCCCAGCATTTT.

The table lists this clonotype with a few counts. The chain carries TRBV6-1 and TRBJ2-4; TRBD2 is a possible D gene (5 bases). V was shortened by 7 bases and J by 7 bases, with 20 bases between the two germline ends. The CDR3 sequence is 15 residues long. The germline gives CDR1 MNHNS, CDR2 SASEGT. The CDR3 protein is CASTLSGGPGNIQYF. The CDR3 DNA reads TGTGCCAGCACCCTCTCAGGTGGGCCGGGGAACATTCAGTACTTC.

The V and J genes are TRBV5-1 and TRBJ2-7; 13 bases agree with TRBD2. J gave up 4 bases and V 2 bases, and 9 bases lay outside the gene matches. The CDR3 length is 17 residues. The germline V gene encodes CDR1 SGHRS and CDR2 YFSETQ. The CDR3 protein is CASSFAATSGGSYEQYF. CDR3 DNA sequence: TGCGCCAGCAGCTTTGCGGCGACTAGCGGGGGGAGTTACGAGCAGTACTTC.

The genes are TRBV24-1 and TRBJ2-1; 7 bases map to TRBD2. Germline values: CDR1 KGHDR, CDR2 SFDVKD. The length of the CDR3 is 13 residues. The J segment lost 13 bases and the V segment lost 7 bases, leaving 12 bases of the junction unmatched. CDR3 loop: CATSPSGVDSQFF. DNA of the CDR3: TGTGCCACCAGCCCTAGCGGTGTAGATTCCCAGTTCTTC.

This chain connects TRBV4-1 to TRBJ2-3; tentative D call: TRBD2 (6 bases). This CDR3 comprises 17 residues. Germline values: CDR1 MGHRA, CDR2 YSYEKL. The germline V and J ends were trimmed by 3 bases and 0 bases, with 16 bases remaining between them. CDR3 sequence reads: CASSQGGAGGSTDTQYF. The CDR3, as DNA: TGCGCCAGCAGCCAGGGCGGGGCTGGCGGAAGCACAGATACGCAGTATTTT.

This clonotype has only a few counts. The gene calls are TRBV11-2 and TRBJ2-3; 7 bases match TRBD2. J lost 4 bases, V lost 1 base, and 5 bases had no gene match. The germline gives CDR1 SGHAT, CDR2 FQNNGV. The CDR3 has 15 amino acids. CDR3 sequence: CASSLGGSLSDTQYF. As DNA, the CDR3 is TGTGCCAGCAGCTTAGGCGGGAGCTTATCAGATACGCAGTATTTT.